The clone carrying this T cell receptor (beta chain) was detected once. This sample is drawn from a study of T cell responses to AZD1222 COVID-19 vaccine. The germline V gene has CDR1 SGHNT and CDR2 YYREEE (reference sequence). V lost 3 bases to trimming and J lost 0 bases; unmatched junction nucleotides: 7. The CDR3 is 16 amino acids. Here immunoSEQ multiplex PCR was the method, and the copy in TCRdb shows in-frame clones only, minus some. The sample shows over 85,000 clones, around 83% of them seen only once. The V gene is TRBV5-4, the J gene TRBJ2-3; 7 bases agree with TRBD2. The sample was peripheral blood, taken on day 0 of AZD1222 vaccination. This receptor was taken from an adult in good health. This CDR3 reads CASSSLAGQSTDTQYF. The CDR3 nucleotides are TGTGCCAGCAGCTCATTAGCGGGCCAGAGCACAGATACGCAGTATTTT. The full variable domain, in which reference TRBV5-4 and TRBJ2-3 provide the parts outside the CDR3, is ETGVTQSPTHLIKTRGQQVTLRCSSQSGHNTVSWYQQALGQGPQFIFQYYREEENGRGNFPPRFSGLQFPNYSSELNVNALELDDSALYLCASSSLAGQSTDTQYFGPGTRLTVL.